The clone carrying this TCR beta chain was counted a few times. This sample is drawn from a study of T cells in Graves' hyperthyroidism and ophthalmopathy. TCR beta CDR3 regions were amplified from RNA. The HTBI primer set drove a first-round RT-PCR of the TCR CDR3. TCRdb reanalysed the multiplex PCR reads using MiXCR and keeps one entry per CDR3 protein. The repertoire holds about 690,000 distinct CDR3 sequences, with around a sixth as singletons. The clonotype was recovered from a man aged 50 to 60 with Graves' hyperthyroidism. Sequenced sample: blood.

CDR3 nucleotides: TGTGCCATCAAGGTCGATCGAACGGACACCGGGGAGCTGTTTTTT. Translated: CAIKVDRTDTGELFF. The chain couples TRBV10-3 to TRBJ2-2, with D hard to call. The germline V and J ends were trimmed by 7 bases and 3 bases, with 15 bases remaining between them. The CDR3 extends over 15 amino acids. The V gene's germline CDR1 is ENHRY and CDR2 SYGVKD.